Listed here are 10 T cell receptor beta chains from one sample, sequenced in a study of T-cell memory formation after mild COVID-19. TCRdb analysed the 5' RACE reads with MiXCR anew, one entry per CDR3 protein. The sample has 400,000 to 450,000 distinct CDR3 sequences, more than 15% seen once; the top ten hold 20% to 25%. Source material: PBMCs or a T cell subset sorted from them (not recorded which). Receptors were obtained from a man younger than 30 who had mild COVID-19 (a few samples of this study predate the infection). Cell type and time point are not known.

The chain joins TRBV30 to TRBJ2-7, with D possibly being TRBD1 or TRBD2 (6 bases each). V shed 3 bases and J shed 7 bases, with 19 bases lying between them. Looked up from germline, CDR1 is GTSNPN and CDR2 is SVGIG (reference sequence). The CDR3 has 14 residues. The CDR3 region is CAWSLDRGLEEQYF. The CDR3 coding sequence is TGTGCCTGGAGCCTCGACCGGGGGCTGGAAGAGCAGTACTTC.

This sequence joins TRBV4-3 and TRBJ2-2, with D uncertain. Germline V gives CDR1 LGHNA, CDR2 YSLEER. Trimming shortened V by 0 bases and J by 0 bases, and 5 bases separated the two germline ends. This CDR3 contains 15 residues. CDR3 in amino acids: CASSQEHANTGELFF. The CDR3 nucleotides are TGCGCCAGCAGCCAAGAACACGCGAACACCGGGGAGCTGTTTTTT.

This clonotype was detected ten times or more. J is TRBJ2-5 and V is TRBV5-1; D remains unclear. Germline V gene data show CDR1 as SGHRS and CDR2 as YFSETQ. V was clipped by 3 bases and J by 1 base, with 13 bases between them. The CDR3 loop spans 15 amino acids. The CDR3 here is CASSSGWTSQETQYF. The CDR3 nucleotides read TGCGCCAGCAGCTCAGGATGGACCTCCCAAGAGACCCAGTACTTC.

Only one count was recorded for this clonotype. CDR3 nucleotide sequence: TGTGCCAGCAGCCTTTACTCCGGGACAGCCTACGAGCAGTACGTC. Residues: CASSLYSGTAYEQYV. The rearrangement joins TRBV7-2 to TRBJ2-7; TRBD1 matches at 7 bases. In germline, CDR1 is SGHTA, CDR2 FQGNSA. The CDR3 consists of 15 residues. V lost 5 bases, J lost 2 bases, and 9 bases stayed unmatched.

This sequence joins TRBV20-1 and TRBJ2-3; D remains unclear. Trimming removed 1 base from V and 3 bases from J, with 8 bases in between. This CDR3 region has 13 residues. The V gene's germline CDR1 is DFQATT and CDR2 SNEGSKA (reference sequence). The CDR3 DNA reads TGCAGTGCTAGAGCCACGAGTACAGATACGCAGTATTTT. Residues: CSARATSTDTQYF.

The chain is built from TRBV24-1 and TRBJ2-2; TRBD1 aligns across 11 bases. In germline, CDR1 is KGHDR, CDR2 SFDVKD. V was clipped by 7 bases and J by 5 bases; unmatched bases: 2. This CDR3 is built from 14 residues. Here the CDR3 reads CATRDRGQTGELFF. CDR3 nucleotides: TGTGCCACCAGGGACAGGGGGCAAACCGGGGAGCTGTTTTTT.

In nucleotides, the CDR3 is TGTGCCAGCAGCCCGACGTTGGAGCCCCAGCATTTT. Amino acid sequence: CASSPTLEPQHF. V usage is TRBV6-2 or TRBV6-3 and J usage is TRBJ1-5, with D unresolved. Germline-derived CDR1 and CDR2 are MNHEY and SVGEGT. The CDR3 totals 12 residues. Trimming left V 6 bases short and J 8 bases short, with 11 bases between.

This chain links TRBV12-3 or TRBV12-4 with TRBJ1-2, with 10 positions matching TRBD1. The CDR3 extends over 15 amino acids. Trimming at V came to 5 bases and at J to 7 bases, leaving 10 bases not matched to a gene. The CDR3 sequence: CASSAPTGGAFGYTF. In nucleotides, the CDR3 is TGTGCCAGCAGTGCTCCGACAGGGGGCGCTTTTGGCTACACCTTC.

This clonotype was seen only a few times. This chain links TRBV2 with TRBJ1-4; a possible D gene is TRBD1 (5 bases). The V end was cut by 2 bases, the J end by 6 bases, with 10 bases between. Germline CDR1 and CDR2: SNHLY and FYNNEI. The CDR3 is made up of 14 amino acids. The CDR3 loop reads CASSELQEYEKLFF. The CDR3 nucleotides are TGTGCCAGCAGTGAACTACAGGAATATGAAAAACTGTTTTTT.

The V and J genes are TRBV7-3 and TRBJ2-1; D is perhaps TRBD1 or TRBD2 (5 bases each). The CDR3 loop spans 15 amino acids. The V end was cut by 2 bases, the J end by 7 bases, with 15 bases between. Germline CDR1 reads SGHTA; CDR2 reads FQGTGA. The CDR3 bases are TGTGCCAGCAGCTTACGGGACGGCCCCGGGAATGAGCAGTTCTTC. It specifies CASSLRDGPGNEQFF.